This passage covers 27 T cell receptor beta chains from one sample sequenced in a study of blood T cell repertoires in COVID-19. Profiling relied on immunoSEQ multiplex PCR, and the TCRdb table lists in-frame clones only, not all of them. The sample comprises hundreds of thousands of clones, approximately 89% of which are singletons, and around 8% rests with the top ten. Sequencing was carried out using peripheral blood. These receptors were collected from a woman aged 50 to 60 who had recovered from COVID-19.

Comment on this clone: The same CDR3 also results from other DNA sequences found in this sample. The chain uses TRBV10-3 and TRBJ2-5; TRBD1 is a possible D gene (5 bases). Trimming removed 4 bases from V and 4 bases from J, with 7 bases in between. The CDR3 contains 12 residues. In germline, CDR1 is ENHRY, CDR2 SYGVKD. CDR3 DNA: TGTGCCATCAGTGGTCAGGGAGAGACCCAGTACTTC. It yields the protein CAISGQGETQYF.

The CDR3 region has the DNA TGTGCCAGCAGTTTCCCCACTAGTAACACCGGGGAGCTGTTTTTT. Translated: CASSFPTSNTGELFF. The gene calls are TRBV28 and TRBJ2-2; tentative D call: TRBD2 (5 bases). The CDR3 spans 15 residues. V was cut by 3 bases and J by 2 bases, with 10 bases left in between. Germline values: CDR1 MDHEN, CDR2 SYDVKM.

This clone was seen a single time. Other DNA sequences within the sample encode an identical CDR3. The genes are TRBV18 and TRBJ2-1; 12 bases line up with TRBD2. V shed 3 bases and J 5 bases; nucleotides not matched to a gene: 2. The V gene's germline CDR1 is KGHSH and CDR2 LQKENI. The CDR3 has 15 residues. The CDR3 DNA reads TGTGCCAGCTCACCGGGACTAGCGGGTGACAATGAGCAGTTCTTC. This translates into CASSPGLAGDNEQFF.

The CDR3 nucleotides are TGTGCCAGCAGCAAGGACAGCTCTGGGGCCAACGTCCTGACTTTC. Translated, it gives CASSKDSSGANVLTF. The chain couples TRBV28 to TRBJ2-6; tentatively, D is TRBD1 (6 bases). This CDR3 has 15 amino acids. The V gene's germline CDR1 is MDHEN and CDR2 SYDVKM. V lost 6 bases, J lost 0 bases, and 9 bases lay in between.

The chain has TRBV19 and TRBJ1-1; TRBD1 matches 10 bases. J lost 0 bases, V lost 4 bases, and 8 bases had no gene match. The CDR3 length is 17 residues. CDR1 LNHDA and CDR2 SQIVND come from the germline V gene (reference sequence). CDR3 region: CASSRDRGPFMNTEAFF. The CDR3 region has the DNA TGTGCCAGTAGTAGGGACAGGGGCCCTTTCATGAACACTGAAGCTTTCTTT.

The chain uses TRBV9 and TRBJ1-2; TRBD1 aligns across 10 bases. With 0 bases clipped from V and 5 bases from J, the junction kept 4 bases outside the gene matches. Germline loops: CDR1 SGDLS, CDR2 YYNGEE. This CDR3 is 15 amino acids long. The CDR3 DNA reads as TGTGCCAGCAGCGTAGAGGGACAGGGGCTTTATGGCTACACCTTC. This gives the protein CASSVEGQGLYGYTF.

This chain links TRBV7-9 with TRBJ1-1; possibly TRBD1 for D (6 bases). Germline V gene sequence: CDR1 SEHNR, CDR2 FQNEAQ (reference sequence). This CDR3 contains 16 residues. V was pared by 3 bases and J by 4 bases, with 18 bases between. The CDR3 nucleotides read TGTGCCAGCAGCTTTCATTCTAGGGGGAGTGGCACTGAAGCTTTCTTT. It codes for CASSFHSRGSGTEAFF.

J is TRBJ2-3 and V is TRBV27; the match to TRBD2 covers 11 bases. The CDR3 has 15 residues. The ends lost 7 bases at V and 7 bases at J; junction bases unmatched: 10. Germline lookup yields CDR1 MNHEY and CDR2 SMNVEV (reference sequence). The CDR3 region is CASNTPGLAVHTQYF. For the CDR3, the DNA is TGTGCCAGCAATACCCCGGGACTAGCGGTACATACGCAGTATTTT.

The chain joins TRBV29-1 to TRBJ2-1; 7 bases are shared with TRBD2. The CDR3 covers 12 residues. Germline V CDR1 and CDR2: SQVTM, ANQGSEA. The J segment lost 12 bases and the V segment lost 3 bases, leaving 8 bases of the junction unmatched. CDR3 nucleotide sequence: TGCAGCGTTGATCTAACTAGCGATGGGCAGTTCTTC. Protein sequence: CSVDLTSDGQFF.

V gene TRBV6-5 combines with J gene TRBJ2-2; D may be TRBD1 (5 bases). Germline-derived CDR1 and CDR2 are MNHEY and SVGAGI. CDR3 length: 14 residues. Between the trimmed V and J ends, which lost 5 bases and 1 base, there was a span of 8 bases. As DNA, the CDR3 is TGTGCCAGCAGTCTGACAGAGAACACCGGGGAGCTGTTTTTT. It encodes CASSLTENTGELFF.

The DNA of the CDR3 is TGTGCCATCAATGCTCAGGGGGCTTTGGGCACCATATATTTT. Protein: CAINAQGALGTIYF. The chain recombines TRBV10-3 with TRBJ1-3; TRBD1 agrees at 8 bases. Trimming cost V 7 bases and J 9 bases; bases outside gene matches: 11. CDR1 ENHRY and CDR2 SYGVKD come from the germline V gene. The CDR3 extends over 14 amino acids.

DNA of the CDR3: TGTGCCTGGGCCAGGGCAGCAAACACTGAAGCTTTCTTT. Protein sequence: CAWARAANTEAFF. The chain has TRBV30 and TRBJ1-1, with D perhaps TRBD1 (5 bases). This CDR3 has 13 amino acids. The germline V and J ends were trimmed by 5 bases and 2 bases, with 12 bases remaining between them. The germline CDR1 and CDR2 sequences are GTSNPN and SVGIG (reference sequence).

V gene TRBV6-6 combines with J gene TRBJ2-7; the D is unclear. CDR1 and CDR2 (germline): MNHNY, SVGAGI (reference sequence). There are 12 residues in the CDR3. Trimming cost V 5 bases and J 4 bases, with 9 bases left between them. The CDR3 DNA reads as TGTGCCAGCAGTACCCTATTATACGAGCAGTACTTC. Its translation is CASSTLLYEQYF.

V gene TRBV12-3 or TRBV12-4 combines with J gene TRBJ1-6, with D possibly matching TRBD1 (5 bases). CDR3 length equals 13 residues. The V and J ends lost 8 bases and 9 bases respectively, with 14 bases between them. CDR3 nucleotide sequence: TGTGCCAGCGGGGCCAGTGCTACTTCACCCCTCCACTTT. This sequence encodes CASGASATSPLHF.

The CDR3 bases are TGTGCCAGCACCACCGGACAGGGGGCCCATGGCTACACCTTC. It yields the protein CASTTGQGAHGYTF. The chain is built from TRBV28 and TRBJ1-2; 11 nucleotides line up with TRBD1. Germline CDR1 is MDHEN and CDR2 is SYDVKM. The CDR3 consists of 14 residues. J gave up 6 bases and V 7 bases, and 7 bases lay outside the gene matches.

The V gene is TRBV7-2, the J gene TRBJ2-1; D gene ambiguous. The CDR3 is 12 amino acids. Trimming shortened V by 5 bases and J by 6 bases, and 8 bases separated the two germline ends. Germline values: CDR1 SGHTA, CDR2 FQGNSA. The CDR3 nucleotides are TGTGCCAGCAGCCATACGGGCAATGAGCAGTTCTTC. As protein: CASSHTGNEQFF.

The chain links TRBV6-2 or TRBV6-3 to TRBJ2-7, with D maybe TRBD1 (6 bases). Germline CDR1 and CDR2: MNHEY and SVGEGT. The CDR3 loop spans 15 amino acids. The V and J ends lost 6 bases and 0 bases respectively, with 15 bases between them. In nucleotides, the CDR3 is TGTGCCAGCAGCAAATGGGACATGAGCTCCTACGAGCAGTACTTC. Amino acid sequence: CASSKWDMSSYEQYF.

The rearrangement joins TRBV10-2 to TRBJ1-5; 9 bases are shared with TRBD1. V gave up 2 bases and J gave up 6 bases; unmatched junction bases: 8. Germline V gives CDR1 WSHSY, CDR2 SAAADI. The CDR3 spans 16 residues. CDR3 sequence reads: CASSEPGTGSGQPQHF. CDR3 DNA sequence: TGCGCCAGCAGTGAGCCCGGGACAGGGTCGGGTCAGCCCCAGCATTTT.

The chain carries TRBV5-1 and TRBJ2-2; TRBD1 aligns across 7 bases. This CDR3 is 15 amino acids long. Trimming removed 4 bases from V and 1 base from J; junction bases left unmatched: 4. CDR1 is SGHRS and CDR2 is YFSETQ in the germline V gene. CDR3 DNA: TGCGCCAGCAGCCCGGGACAGATGAACACCGGGGAGCTGTTTTTT. Protein product: CASSPGQMNTGELFF.

This chain uses TRBV6-2 or TRBV6-3 with TRBJ2-7; TRBD2 is a possible D gene (5 bases). This CDR3 region has 14 residues. V gave up 4 bases and J gave up 2 bases, with 12 bases separating them. Germline assignment: CDR1 MNHEY and CDR2 SVGEGT. The CDR3 region is CASSSWERPYEQYF. The CDR3, as DNA: TGTGCCAGCAGTTCCTGGGAGAGACCCTACGAGCAGTACTTC.

The rearrangement uses TRBV19 and TRBJ2-7; 8 positions match TRBD1. V trimming: 5 bases; J trimming: 5 bases; junction bases outside the gene matches: 8. Germline values: CDR1 LNHDA, CDR2 SQIVND (reference sequence). There are 14 residues in the CDR3. The CDR3 coding sequence is TGTGCCAGTAGTGCCGCTAGGACAGGGAACGAGCAGTACTTC. This codes for CASSAARTGNEQYF.

V is TRBV5-1 and J is TRBJ2-3; 11 bases fit TRBD2. The CDR3 is made up of 18 amino acids. Germline V gene lookup returns CDR1 SGHRS and CDR2 YFSETQ. The J segment lost 6 bases and the V segment lost 0 bases, leaving 12 bases of the junction unmatched. CDR3 loop: CASSLAGSSGGRRDTQYF. The CDR3 region has the DNA TGCGCCAGCAGCTTGGCGGGTTCTAGCGGGGGGAGAAGGGATACGCAGTATTTT.

The chain carries TRBV27 and TRBJ1-3; TRBD1 matches at 9 bases. The CDR3 runs to 13 residues. The germline gives CDR1 MNHEY, CDR2 SMNVEV (reference sequence). CDR3 sequence (DNA): TGTGCGACCGGGACAGGGTTTGGAAACACCATATATTTT. Protein: CATGTGFGNTIYF.

This chain links TRBV7-2 with TRBJ1-1; a weak D match, TRBD1 (5 bases). V was pared by 5 bases and J by 6 bases, with 16 bases between. Germline V gene lookup returns CDR1 SGHTA and CDR2 FQGNSA. The CDR3 sequence is 14 residues long. CDR3 bases: TGTGCCAGCAGCCTGCAGGAGGGGATCCCTGAAGCTTTCTTT. Amino acid sequence: CASSLQEGIPEAFF.

The CDR3 DNA reads as TGTGCCAGCAGTTCAGGGGACAGGGCTTCACCCCTCCACTTT. Its protein product is CASSSGDRASPLHF. The chain is built from TRBV7-2 and TRBJ1-6; 9 nucleotides line up with TRBD1. The CDR3 has 14 residues. V trimming: 6 bases; J trimming: 9 bases; junction bases outside the gene matches: 6. Germline V gene lookup returns CDR1 SGHTA and CDR2 FQGNSA.

The chain uses TRBV6-6 and TRBJ2-1, with 11 nucleotides matching TRBD2. CDR3 length: 14 residues. Per germline, CDR1 MNHNY and CDR2 SVGAGI (reference sequence). J was trimmed by 5 bases and V by 5 bases; bases with no gene match: 2. CDR3 DNA: TGTGCCAGCAGTACACTAGCGGGAGACAATGAGCAGTTCTTC. This sequence encodes CASSTLAGDNEQFF.

This clone was observed a single time. The chain couples TRBV5-6 to TRBJ2-2, with a possible D match to TRBD1 (6 bases). Between the trimmed V and J ends, which lost 4 bases and 7 bases, there was a span of 23 bases. This CDR3 spans 17 amino acids. The V gene's germline CDR1 is SGHDT and CDR2 YYEEEE. CDR3 in amino acids: CASSKKDRPYSLGELFF. Written as DNA, the CDR3 is TGTGCCAGCAGCAAGAAGGACAGACCCTATTCCCTCGGGGAGCTGTTTTTT. Together with reference TRBV5-6 and TRBJ2-2, the CDR3 gives the full variable domain: DAGVTQSPTHLIKTRGQQVTLRCSPKSGHDTVSWYQQALGQGPQFIFQYYEEEERQRGNFPDRFSGHQFPNYSSELNVNALLLGDSALYLCASSKKDRPYSLGELFFGEGSRLTVL.